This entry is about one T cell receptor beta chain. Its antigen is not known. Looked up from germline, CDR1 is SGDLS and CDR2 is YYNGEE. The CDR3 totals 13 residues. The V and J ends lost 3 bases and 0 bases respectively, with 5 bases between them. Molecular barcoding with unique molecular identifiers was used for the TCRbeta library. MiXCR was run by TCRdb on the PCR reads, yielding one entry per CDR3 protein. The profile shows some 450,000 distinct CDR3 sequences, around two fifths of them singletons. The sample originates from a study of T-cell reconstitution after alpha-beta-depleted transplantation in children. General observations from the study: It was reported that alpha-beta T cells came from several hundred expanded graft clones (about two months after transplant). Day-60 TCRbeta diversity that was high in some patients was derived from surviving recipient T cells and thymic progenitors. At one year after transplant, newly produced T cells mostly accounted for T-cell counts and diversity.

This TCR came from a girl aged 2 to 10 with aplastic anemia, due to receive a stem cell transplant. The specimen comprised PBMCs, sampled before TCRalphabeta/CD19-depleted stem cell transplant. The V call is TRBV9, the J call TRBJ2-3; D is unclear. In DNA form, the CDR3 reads TGTGCCAGCAGCGCAGACAGCACAGATACGCAGTATTTT. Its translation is CASSADSTDTQYF.